These 32 T cell receptor beta chains originate from one sample sequenced in a study of T cell repertoires in cytomegalovirus infection. TCRdb re-derived calls from the reads in MiXCR, one entry per CDR3 protein. The sample holds approximately 1,000,000 distinct CDR3 sequences; less than 40% are singletons and the top ten take around 15%. Their antigens are not known. The sample was cultured CD8+ T cells from PBMCs, taken from culture after CMV antigen stimulation. These receptors originate from a human donor in good health (CMV status not recorded). Some clones in this sample may be carry-over from other donors' samples.

In nucleotides, the CDR3 is TGTGCCAGCAGTTACTCAGGGGGCGCGTCGCCCACTGAAGCTTTCTTT. Translating gives CASSYSGGASPTEAFF. The rearrangement joins TRBV6-5 to TRBJ1-1; 7 bases are a match to TRBD1. CDR1 and CDR2 from the germline V gene are MNHEY and SVGAGI. J gave up 4 bases and V 0 bases, and 8 bases lay outside the gene matches. This CDR3 is built from 16 residues.

This clonotype was counted between two and nine times. The chain recombines TRBV12-3 or TRBV12-4 with TRBJ2-3; a weak D match, TRBD1 (6 bases). Between the trimmed V and J ends, which lost 8 bases and 1 base, there was a span of 13 bases. CDR3 size: 14 residues. CDR3 protein: CASGPGEGTDTQYF. Here the CDR3 DNA reads TGTGCCAGCGGACCAGGGGAAGGCACAGATACGCAGTATTTT.

The chain has TRBV27 and TRBJ1-2; D remains ambiguous. CDR1 and CDR2 (germline): MNHEY, SMNVEV (reference sequence). Trimming stripped 4 bases from V and 8 bases from J, with 14 bases between. This CDR3 is built from 13 residues. As DNA, the CDR3 is TGTGCCAGCAGTTCCAACGGGGTGGGAGGCTACACCTTC. Translation: CASSSNGVGGYTF.

V is TRBV14 and J is TRBJ1-4; the match to TRBD1 covers 8 bases. This CDR3 is 16 amino acids long. CDR1 is SGHDN and CDR2 is FVKESK in the germline V gene. J gave up 2 bases and V 1 base, and 3 bases lay outside the gene matches. The CDR3 bases are TGTGCCAGCAGCCAAGGCAGGGGGCGGACTAATGAAAAACTGTTTTTT. Protein: CASSQGRGRTNEKLFF.

This clonotype came up many times. V is TRBV7-9 and J is TRBJ2-1; 11 bases agree with TRBD2. Germline loops: CDR1 SEHNR, CDR2 FQNEAQ (reference sequence). This CDR3 spans 17 amino acids. After removal of 0 bases from V and 5 bases from J, the junction contained 6 bases not matched to a gene. CDR3 sequence reads: CASSLAFLAGGDNEQFF. Here the CDR3 DNA reads TGTGCCAGCAGCTTAGCGTTCCTAGCGGGGGGAGACAATGAGCAGTTCTTC.

At least ten counts were recorded for this clonotype. This chain connects TRBV7-2 to TRBJ1-2; D unclear. Deletions cut 5 bases from V and 3 bases from J, with 16 bases between. The CDR3 has 15 residues. Germline V gives CDR1 SGHTA, CDR2 FQGNSA. DNA for the CDR3: TGTGCCAGCAGCCCGCACGGGGTGACCGACTATGGCTACACCTTC. Protein product: CASSPHGVTDYGYTF. Filled out from reference TRBV7-2 and TRBJ1-2, the complete variable domain reads GAGVSQSPSNKVTEKGKDVELRCDPISGHTALYWYRQSLGQGLEFLIYFQGNSAPDKSGLPSDRFSAERTGGSVSTLTIQRTQQEDSAVYLCASSPHGVTDYGYTFGSGTRLTVV.

The chain links TRBV6-5 to TRBJ2-1; D call uncertain. This CDR3 is built from 13 residues. The ends were cut back, 0 bases at V and 6 bases at J, with 6 bases in the middle. In germline, CDR1 is MNHEY, CDR2 SVGAGI. In nucleotides, the CDR3 is TGTGCCAGCAGTTACTCGCTTTTCAATGAGCAGTTCTTC. Protein sequence: CASSYSLFNEQFF.

The genes are TRBV25-1 and TRBJ1-2, with 9 bases lining up with TRBD1. This CDR3 spans 15 amino acids. J lost 5 bases, V lost 3 bases, and 7 bases had no gene match. The germline V gene encodes CDR1 MGHDK and CDR2 SYGVNS. The CDR3 nucleotides are TGTGCCAGCAGTGAGCCACAGGGGGCTGGGTATGGCTACACCTTC. Residues: CASSEPQGAGYGYTF.

This clonotype was seen repeatedly, ten times or more. The V and J genes are TRBV7-2 and TRBJ1-1; 9 bases match TRBD1. V gave up 3 bases and J gave up 11 bases; unmatched junction bases: 7. The V gene's germline CDR1 is SGHTA and CDR2 FQGNSA. This CDR3 spans 13 amino acids. The CDR3 nucleotides read TGTGCCAGCAGCTTCCGGGACAGGGATACTGCTTTCTTT. As protein: CASSFRDRDTAFF. Full variable domain (outside the CDR3, taken from reference TRBV7-2 and TRBJ1-1): GAGVSQSPSNKVTEKGKDVELRCDPISGHTALYWYRQSLGQGLEFLIYFQGNSAPDKSGLPSDRFSAERTGGSVSTLTIQRTQQEDSAVYLCASSFRDRDTAFFGQGTRLTVV.

The rearrangement joins TRBV27 to TRBJ2-1; 8 bases align to TRBD2. Germline CDR1 and CDR2: MNHEY and SMNVEV (reference sequence). Germline trimming cut 7 bases from V and 3 bases from J; bases unmatched to any gene: 11. CDR3 length: 16 amino acids. CDR3 coding DNA: TGTGCCAGCACTCGGGGGGGGCTAGCGCACTACAATGAGCAGTTCTTC. It codes for CASTRGGLAHYNEQFF.

This chain joins TRBV28 and TRBJ1-2; D is unresolved. Germline V gene data show CDR1 as MDHEN and CDR2 as SYDVKM. Trimming shortened V by 5 bases and J by 6 bases, and 13 bases separated the two germline ends. The CDR3 is 13 amino acids. CDR3 DNA sequence: TGTGCCAGCAGTCCCGAAAGGGCAGATGGCTACACCTTC. Translation gives CASSPERADGYTF.

The sample holds a few counts of this clonotype. The rearrangement joins TRBV12-3 or TRBV12-4 to TRBJ1-5; D unclear. Trimming stripped 5 bases from V and 5 bases from J, with 10 bases between. CDR3 length: 13 amino acids. CDR3: CASSLTSHQPQHF. CDR3 DNA sequence: TGTGCCAGCAGTCTGACAAGTCATCAGCCCCAGCATTTT.

The rearrangement links TRBV27 to TRBJ1-5, with D possibly being TRBD1 (5 bases). CDR3 size: 14 residues. Germline V gene data show CDR1 as MNHEY and CDR2 as SMNVEV (reference sequence). With 3 bases removed from V and 4 bases from J, the gap between germline ends came to 10 bases. CDR3 DNA sequence: TGTGCCAGCAGTTTGGCAGGGCCGAATCAGCCCCAGCATTTT. As protein: CASSLAGPNQPQHF.

In its sample, this clonotype was seen many times. The chain carries TRBV7-2 and TRBJ2-5, with TRBD2 matching 8 bases. With V trimmed by 5 bases and J by 0 bases, 2 bases remained unmatched. The CDR3 consists of 14 residues. The germline V gene encodes CDR1 SGHTA and CDR2 FQGNSA. CDR3 nucleotides: TGTGCCAGCAGCCCGGGGGGGTACCAAGAGACCCAGTACTTC. Its protein product is CASSPGGYQETQYF.

This clonotype was observed many times. The chain recombines TRBV28 with TRBJ2-2; D is ambiguous. Trimming took off 3 bases at V and 5 bases at J, with 10 bases between the two ends. In germline, CDR1 is MDHEN, CDR2 SYDVKM. The CDR3 has 14 amino acids. The CDR3 region is CASSFSVTTGELFF. CDR3 sequence (DNA): TGTGCCAGCAGTTTTTCCGTGACGACCGGGGAGCTGTTTTTT.

The gene calls are TRBV7-9 and TRBJ2-1, with D maybe TRBD2 (8 bases). Germline CDR1 and CDR2: SEHNR and FQNEAQ (reference sequence). The length of the CDR3 is 18 residues. V lost 5 bases and J lost 4, with 24 bases in between. The CDR3 region has the DNA TGTGCCAGCAGCCCACAGGGGTTGCGGGGGGACCTATACAATGAGCAGTTCTTC. It yields the protein CASSPQGLRGDLYNEQFF. Using reference TRBV7-9 and TRBJ2-1 for the parts outside the CDR3, the full variable domain is DTGVSQNPRHKITKRGQNVTFRCDPISEHNRLYWYRQTLGQGPEFLTYFQNEAQLEKSRLLSDRFSAERPKGSFSTLEIQRTEQGDSAMYLCASSPQGLRGDLYNEQFFGPGTRLTVL.

The table lists this clonotype with many counts. The chain links TRBV7-8 to TRBJ2-5; 9 nucleotides align to TRBD2. Germline V gene lookup returns CDR1 SGHVS and CDR2 FQNEAQ. V shed 2 bases, J shed 5 bases, and the junction held 3 bases outside the gene matches. The CDR3 is made up of 14 amino acids. The CDR3 is CASSLRAGGETQYF. In nucleotides, the CDR3 is TGTGCCAGCAGCTTAAGGGCGGGAGGGGAGACCCAGTACTTC.

Comment on this clonotype: This may be a read error, as it is one base from a much larger clone. This chain uses TRBV7-3 with TRBJ2-3; possibly TRBD1 or TRBD2 for D (6 bases each). V lost 8 bases to trimming and J lost 2 bases, with 17 bases between them. The CDR3 is 15 amino acids. Germline values: CDR1 SGHTA, CDR2 FQGTGA. The CDR3, as DNA: TGTGCCAGCCAACTATCGGGGGCCCCCACAGATACGCAGTATTTT. Translating it yields CASQLSGAPTDTQYF.

This rearrangement joins TRBV4-2 to TRBJ2-1; D is undetermined. Germline CDR1 is LGHNA and CDR2 is YNFKEQ. The V and J ends lost 1 base and 5 bases respectively, with 18 bases between them. The CDR3 is 17 amino acids. The CDR3: CASSQGLGLLLHNEQFF. CDR3 bases: TGTGCCAGCAGCCAAGGGCTCGGGCTTCTGCTACACAATGAGCAGTTCTTC.

The CDR3 spells CASSLSGAGEIQETQYF. The CDR3, as DNA: TGTGCCAGCAGTTTAAGCGGAGCGGGGGAAATCCAAGAGACCCAGTACTTC. This rearrangement joins TRBV27 to TRBJ2-5; 8 nucleotides align to TRBD2. CDR3 length equals 17 residues. The V and J ends lost 2 bases and 1 base, in that order; junction bases with no gene match: 9. The germline gives CDR1 MNHEY, CDR2 SMNVEV (reference sequence).

In the case of this clonotype: An end of the junction does not agree with germline; a read error may underlie this. The chain links TRBV20-1 to TRBJ1-1; 9 nucleotides agree with TRBD1. Per the germline V gene, CDR1 is DFQATT and CDR2 is SNEGSKA (reference sequence). The CDR3 covers 10 residues. Here the CDR3 reads CSFRDRVGWF. The DNA of the CDR3 is TGCAGTTTTCGGGACAGGGTGGGTTGGTTT.

The chain is built from TRBV15 and TRBJ1-5; tentatively, D is TRBD1 (5 bases). Trimming left V 3 bases short and J 8 bases short, with 14 bases between. The CDR3 is 14 residues long. CDR1 is LNHNV and CDR2 is YYDKDF in the germline V gene (reference sequence). The CDR3 region is CATSSGGAGKPQHF. CDR3 bases: TGTGCCACCAGCAGTGGGGGAGCCGGGAAGCCCCAGCATTTT.

This clonotype was detected many times. V usage is TRBV7-2 and J usage is TRBJ2-1, with D possibly being TRBD1 (7 bases). CDR3 size: 15 residues. V lost 2 bases to trimming and J lost 8 bases, with 16 bases between them. Germline CDR1 SGHTA, CDR2 FQGNSA. The CDR3 is CASSLRAGGIDEQFF. The CDR3 DNA follows: TGTGCCAGCAGCTTACGTGCAGGGGGGATCGATGAGCAGTTCTTC.

V and J are TRBV20-1 and TRBJ1-5; 7 bases agree with TRBD1. The CDR3 consists of 15 residues. Per the germline V gene, CDR1 is DFQATT and CDR2 is SNEGSKA (reference sequence). J lost 7 bases, V lost 1 base, and 10 bases had no gene match. CDR3 protein: CSARVPDRVRQPQHF. The CDR3 DNA follows: TGCAGTGCTAGAGTCCCAGACAGGGTAAGGCAGCCCCAGCATTTT.

This clonotype was detected a few times. In DNA, the CDR3 is TGTGCCAGCAGCGTAGTCGGGGGCAGGCGGAACACCGGGGAGCTGTTTTTT. This gives the protein CASSVVGGRRNTGELFF. The V gene is TRBV9, the J gene TRBJ2-2; D is tentatively TRBD1 or TRBD2 (6 bases each). V gave up 0 bases and J gave up 1 base, with 13 bases separating them. The CDR3 sequence is 17 residues long. The V gene's germline CDR1 is SGDLS and CDR2 YYNGEE.

V usage is TRBV7-9 and J usage is TRBJ2-3, with TRBD2 identical over 9 bases. V shed 4 bases, J shed 0 bases, and the junction held 20 bases outside the gene matches. The CDR3 loop spans 21 amino acids. Per the germline V gene, CDR1 is SEHNR and CDR2 is FQNEAQ (reference sequence). The CDR3 bases are TGTGCCAGCAGCTCAACCCCAGGTAGCGGGGGTTCCCCCGCTAGCACAGATACGCAGTATTTT. Translating it yields CASSSTPGSGGSPASTDTQYF.

The gene calls are TRBV11-1 and TRBJ1-1, with unresolved D. The V gene's germline CDR1 is SGHAT and CDR2 FQDESV (reference sequence). The CDR3 consists of 14 residues. V was clipped by 7 bases and J by 4 bases, with 16 bases between them. The CDR3 here is CASTLRALGTEAFF. CDR3 nucleotides: TGTGCCAGCACCCTCCGGGCGCTGGGCACTGAAGCTTTCTTT.

Many counts were recorded for this clonotype. V and J are TRBV7-9 and TRBJ2-1; TRBD2 might be the D (6 bases). Trimming cost V 5 bases and J 0 bases, with 17 bases left between them. The V gene's germline CDR1 is SEHNR and CDR2 FQNEAQ (reference sequence). CDR3 length equals 17 residues. The CDR3 DNA reads TGTGCCAGCAGCCCGCTGGGGGGTTCGTTCTCCTACAATGAGCAGTTCTTC. Its translation: CASSPLGGSFSYNEQFF. Together with reference TRBV7-9 and TRBJ2-1, the CDR3 gives the full variable domain: DTGVSQNPRHKITKRGQNVTFRCDPISEHNRLYWYRQTLGQGPEFLTYFQNEAQLEKSRLLSDRFSAERPKGSFSTLEIQRTEQGDSAMYLCASSPLGGSFSYNEQFFGPGTRLTVL.

Relative to its sample, this clonotype is medium-sized. This chain links TRBV6-6 with TRBJ2-7; possibly TRBD1 for D (6 bases). The CDR3 spans 14 residues. The V gene's germline CDR1 is MNHNY and CDR2 SVGAGI (reference sequence). Trimming took 4 bases from V and 0 from J, leaving 10 bases between them. The CDR3 nucleotides read TGTGCCAGCAGTTCCGGGACACACTCCTACGAGCAGTACTTC. Protein sequence: CASSSGTHSYEQYF.

The rearrangement joins TRBV7-6 to TRBJ2-1; TRBD2 aligns across 8 bases. The germline CDR1 and CDR2 sequences are SGHVS and FNYEAQ. CDR3 length: 14 residues. Trimming removed 5 bases from V and 9 bases from J; junction bases left unmatched: 9. For the CDR3, the DNA is TGTGCCAGCAGCCGATCTACGGGGGGGCGTGAGCAGTTCTTC. Residues: CASSRSTGGREQFF.

The genes are TRBV7-6 and TRBJ2-3; perhaps TRBD1 as D (6 bases). CDR3 length: 15 residues. Germline CDR1 reads SGHVS; CDR2 reads FNYEAQ. V lost 5 bases, J lost 3 bases, and 15 bases lay in between. The CDR3: CASSTVGGETDTQYF. CDR3 coding DNA: TGTGCCAGCAGCACCGTTGGGGGCGAGACAGATACGCAGTATTTT.

This clonotype has only a few counts. The chain has TRBV2 and TRBJ2-3, with D maybe TRBD1 (5 bases). The CDR3 runs 15 residues. Trimming removed 5 bases at V and 2 bases at J, with 14 bases between. The V gene's germline CDR1 is SNHLY and CDR2 FYNNEI. The DNA for the CDR3 is TGTGCCAGCAGTCATTCGACAGTTAACACAGATACGCAGTATTTT. Protein product: CASSHSTVNTDTQYF.